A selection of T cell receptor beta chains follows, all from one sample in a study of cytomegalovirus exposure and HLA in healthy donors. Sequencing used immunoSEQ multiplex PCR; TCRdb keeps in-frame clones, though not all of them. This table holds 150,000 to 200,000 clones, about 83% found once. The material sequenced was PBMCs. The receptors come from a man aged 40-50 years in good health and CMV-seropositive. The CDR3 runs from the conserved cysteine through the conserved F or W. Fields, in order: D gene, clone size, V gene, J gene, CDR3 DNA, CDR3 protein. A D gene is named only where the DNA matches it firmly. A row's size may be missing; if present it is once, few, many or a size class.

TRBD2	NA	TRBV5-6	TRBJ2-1	TGTGCCAGCAGCTTGGTAACTAGCGGCTACAATGAGCAGTTCTTC	CASSLVTSGYNEQFF
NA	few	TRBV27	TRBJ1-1	TGTGCCAGCAGCCCGGGGGGGACTGAAGCTTTCTTT	CASSPGGTEAFF
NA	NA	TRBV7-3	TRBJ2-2	TGTGCCAGCAGCTTCCTGGGTCAGGGGACCGGGGAGCTGTTTTTT	CASSFLGQGTGELFF
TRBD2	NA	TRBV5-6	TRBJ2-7	TGTGCCAGCAGCTTGGGACTAGCGGGAGCCTTTACCTACGAGCAGTACTTC	CASSLGLAGAFTYEQYF
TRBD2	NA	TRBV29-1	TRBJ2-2	TGCAGCGTTAGGACTAGCGGGACGGGCACCGGGGAGCTGTTTTTT	CSVRTSGTGTGELFF
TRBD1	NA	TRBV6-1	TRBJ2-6	TGTGCCAGCACCGGGACAGGGACTGGGGCCAACGTCCTGACTTTC	CASTGTGTGANVLTF
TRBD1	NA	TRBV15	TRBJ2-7	TGTGCCACCAGCAGAGATAGGGACAGACTATACGAGCAGTACTTC	CATSRDRDRLYEQYF
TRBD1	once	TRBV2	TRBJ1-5	TGTGCCAGCAGTGCGGGACAGGGGGCGGATAGCAATCAGCCCCAGCATTTT	CASSAGQGADSNQPQHF
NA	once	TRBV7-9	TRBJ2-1	TGTGCCAGCAGCTTAGCCCGCGGGTACAATGAGCAGTTCTTC	CASSLARGYNEQFF
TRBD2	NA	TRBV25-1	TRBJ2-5	TGTGCCAGCAGTATACTAGCGGCGGAGACCCAGTACTTC	CASSILAAETQYF
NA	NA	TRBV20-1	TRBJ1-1	TGCAGTCGCAGGGGCACTGAAGCTTTCTTT	CSRRGTEAFF
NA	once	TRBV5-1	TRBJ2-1	TGCGCCAGCAGCTTGGGGCTAGCGACCAGCTCCTACAATGAGCAGTTCTTC	CASSLGLATSSYNEQFF
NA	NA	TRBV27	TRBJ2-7	TGTGCCAGCAGACCAATAGGACTCACCGACGAGCAGTACTTC	CASRPIGLTDEQYF
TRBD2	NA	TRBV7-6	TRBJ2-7	TGTGCCAGCAGTGGTACCTTAGCGGGAGGGAGCCCCTACGAGCAGTACTTC	CASSGTLAGGSPYEQYF
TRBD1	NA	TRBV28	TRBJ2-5	TGTGCCAGCACAGGGGGACATCAAGAGACCCAGTACTTC	CASTGGHQETQYF
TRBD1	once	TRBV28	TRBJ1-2	TGTGCCACAATCGGGACAGCGCAAAAGGGGGGCTACACCTTC	CATIGTAQKGGYTF
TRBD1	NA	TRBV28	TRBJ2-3	TGTGCCAGCAGCTCCAAGACAGGGGTGATGACAGATACGCAGTATTTT	CASSSKTGVMTDTQYF
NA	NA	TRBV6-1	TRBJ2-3	TGTGCCAGCAGCCCCCGGCTCGCGGTCACAGATACGCAGTATTTT	CASSPRLAVTDTQYF
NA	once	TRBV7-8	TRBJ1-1	TGTGCCAGCAGCTCGACTCAGAAAGGCAGGGTAGAAGCTTTCTTT	CASSSTQKGRVEAFF
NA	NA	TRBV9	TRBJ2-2	TGTGCCAGCAGCGTGGCGGATAACACCGGGGAGCTGTTTTTT	CASSVADNTGELFF
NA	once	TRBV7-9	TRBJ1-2	TGTTCCAGCAGCTTAGAATCCCGCGCCGGGATTTACTATGGCTACACCTTC	CSSSLESRAGIYYGYTF
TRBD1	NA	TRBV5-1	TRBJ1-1	TGCGCCAGCAGCTTGGTTAGTCAGGGGGCCAGTGAAGCTTTCTTT	CASSLVSQGASEAFF
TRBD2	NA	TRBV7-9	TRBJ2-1	TGTGCCAGCAGCCAGGAGTGGCGGGAGGGCCGCCCCTACAATGAGCAGTTCTTC	CASSQEWREGRPYNEQFF
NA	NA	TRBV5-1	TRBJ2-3	TGCGCCAGCAGCTCACTAGGTTTGGATACGCAGTATTTT	CASSSLGLDTQYF
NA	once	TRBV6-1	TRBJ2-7	TGTGCCAGCAGTGAATGGAGGGACCCCTACGAGCAGTACTTC	CASSEWRDPYEQYF
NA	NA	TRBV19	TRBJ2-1	TGTGCCAGTAGTCCCTGGGGGCATGAGCAGTTCTTC	CASSPWGHEQFF
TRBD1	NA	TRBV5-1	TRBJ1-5	TGCGCCAGCACCGAGACAGGGGGCGGACTCAGGCAGCCCCAGCATTTT	CASTETGGGLRQPQHF